Presented here are 12 T cell receptor beta chains from one specimen sequenced in a study of metastatic and nonmetastatic thyroid tumors. TCRdb re-clonotyped the PCR reads via MiXCR. The sample shows about 24,000 clones, approximately 20% of them seen only once. All patients were treatment-naive before thyroid surgery. The source material was blood. These receptors were taken from a female donor with papillary thyroid cancer or a benign thyroid nodule (not recorded which). Some clones in this sample may be carry-over from other donors' samples.

Ten or more counts support this clone. The chain links TRBV5-1 to TRBJ1-4; no firm D call. CDR3 length: 13 amino acids. Between the trimmed V and J ends, which lost 5 bases and 8 bases, there was a span of 13 bases. CDR1 is SGHRS, CDR2 YFSETQ, per germline. The CDR3 reads CASRSPSDEKLFF. The CDR3 DNA is TGCGCCAGCAGGTCCCCCTCGGACGAAAAACTGTTTTTT.

This clone was detected ten times or more. The genes are TRBV6-5 and TRBJ2-3; tentatively, D is TRBD1 (6 bases). V lost 2 bases, J lost 2 bases, and 14 bases lay in between. The CDR3 spans 16 residues. Per germline, CDR1 MNHEY and CDR2 SVGAGI. CDR3 in amino acids: CASSYMGALNTDTQYF. Written as DNA, the CDR3 is TGTGCCAGCAGTTACATGGGGGCGCTGAACACAGATACGCAGTATTTT.

This clone was counted many times. The CDR3 protein is CASSLDPGRGRNEQYF. CDR3 in DNA: TGTGCCAGCAGCTTAGATCCCGGACGGGGAAGGAACGAGCAGTACTTC. The chain combines TRBV11-2 with TRBJ2-7; a weak D match, TRBD2 (5 bases). Germline V gene lookup returns CDR1 SGHAT and CDR2 FQNNGV. The length of the CDR3 is 16 residues. V lost 0 bases to trimming and J lost 5 bases, with 17 bases between them.

This clone was counted a few times. This rearrangement joins TRBV18 to TRBJ1-2; D is perhaps TRBD1 (5 bases). V gave up 2 bases and J gave up 5 bases, with 9 bases separating them. Germline CDR1 is KGHSH and CDR2 is LQKENI. The CDR3 length is 13 residues. The chain's CDR3 is CASSPGTDYGYTF. CDR3 nucleotides: TGTGCCAGCTCACCAGGGACGGATTATGGCTACACCTTC.

This clone was counted many times. This sequence joins TRBV20-1 and TRBJ2-2, with TRBD1 matching over 7 bases. The CDR3 consists of 16 residues. Germline V gene lookup returns CDR1 DFQATT and CDR2 SNEGSKA (reference sequence). J gave up 0 bases and V 0 bases, and 4 bases lay outside the gene matches. This chain's CDR3 is CSARDGTATNTGELFF. In nucleotides, the CDR3 is TGCAGTGCTAGAGACGGGACAGCTACGAACACCGGGGAGCTGTTTTTT.

This clone was observed a few times. The chain couples TRBV12-3 or TRBV12-4 to TRBJ1-2; D not resolved. V dropped 1 base and J dropped 6 bases, with 15 bases sitting between them. This CDR3 spans 15 amino acids. This chain's CDR3 is CASSLENPGRDGYTF. For the CDR3, the DNA is TGTGCCAGCAGTTTAGAAAACCCCGGGAGGGATGGCTACACCTTC.

This clone is medium-sized (0.01 to 0.1%) by share. The chain links TRBV6-5 to TRBJ1-1, with D perhaps TRBD1 (6 bases). Per germline, CDR1 MNHEY and CDR2 SVGAGI. The V end was cut by 4 bases, the J end by 8 bases, with 29 bases between. The CDR3 runs 18 residues. CDR3 sequence: CASSSGGLWGGLSPEAFF. The CDR3 coding sequence is TGTGCCAGCAGTTCTGGTGGTTTGTGGGGGGGGCTGTCCCCGGAAGCTTTCTTT.

This clone was detected ten times or more. J is TRBJ1-5 and V is TRBV6-5; D call uncertain. Germline-derived CDR1 and CDR2 are MNHEY and SVGAGI. CDR3 length: 15 residues. V dropped 2 bases and J dropped 6 bases, with 14 bases sitting between them. The CDR3 DNA is TGTGCCAGCAGTTACGATCGGGAGGGAGGTCAGCCCCAGCATTTT. The encoded protein is CASSYDREGGQPQHF.

In DNA form, the CDR3 reads TGTGCCAGCACCCCCTTGGGTGGGAATGCGCAGTACTTC. It codes for CASTPLGGNAQYF. The gene calls are TRBV6-1 and TRBJ2-1; D unresolved. Near its end, the DNA agrees better with TRBJ2-7, so the J call may be wrong. This CDR3 spans 13 amino acids. CDR1 MNHNS and CDR2 SASEGT come from the germline V gene.

This clone was recorded once. Its ends do not fully match the called genes, so a read error is possible. The chain joins TRBV3-1 to TRBJ1-6; 10 bases line up with TRBD1. CDR3 length: 16 residues. Germline CDR1 reads LGHDT; CDR2 reads YNNKEL (reference sequence). CDR3 sequence (DNA): TGTGCCAGCAGCCAAGGTGGGACAGGGGATAATTCACCCCTTCACTTT. It yields the protein CASSQGGTGDNSPLHF.

In this sample, this clone turned up many times. V usage is TRBV25-1 and J usage is TRBJ2-7, with 9 bases aligning to TRBD1. J gave up 5 bases and V 4 bases, and 3 bases lay outside the gene matches. Germline lookup yields CDR1 MGHDK and CDR2 SYGVNS. CDR3 length equals 13 residues. CDR3 DNA: TGTGCCAGCAGTGTCGGACAGGGGAACGAGCAGTACTTC. As protein: CASSVGQGNEQYF.

The table lists this clone with many counts. The chain couples TRBV10-1 to TRBJ1-2; no clear D. The ends were cut back, 3 bases at V and 4 bases at J, with 6 bases in the middle. Germline CDR1 and CDR2: WNHNN and SYGVQD (reference sequence). CDR3 length equals 12 residues. For the CDR3, the DNA is TGCGCCAGCAGTGAATCAGCCTATGGCTACACCTTC. Translated, it gives CASSESAYGYTF.